Given below is one T cell receptor (beta chain) in context. The sample belongs to a study of blood T cell repertoires in COVID-19. Across the whole study: The United States, Italy and Spain provided the acute and convalescent COVID-19 samples.

Study processing details: Using reference gene primer amplification, nucleated cell counts were estimated. Generated by immunoSEQ multiplex PCR, the TCRdb table keeps only in-frame clones and is missing some. The V and J calls and clone size are taken from that table; D and trimming were inferred from the DNA. Of fewer than 300,000 clones listed, roughly 90% were seen once; the top ten hold about 2.2%. The receptor was isolated from a woman aged 25 to 39 with COVID-19, enrolled during active disease. Specimen: peripheral blood.

CDR3 in amino acids: CASGPGGNYGYTF. The CDR3, as DNA: TGTGCCAGCGGACCAGGGGGTAACTATGGCTACACCTTC. The chain combines TRBV28 with TRBJ1-2; 7 nucleotides align to TRBD1. CDR3 length: 13 residues. Germline V CDR1 and CDR2: MDHEN, SYDVKM. The V and J ends lost 8 bases and 1 base, in that order; junction bases with no gene match: 4.